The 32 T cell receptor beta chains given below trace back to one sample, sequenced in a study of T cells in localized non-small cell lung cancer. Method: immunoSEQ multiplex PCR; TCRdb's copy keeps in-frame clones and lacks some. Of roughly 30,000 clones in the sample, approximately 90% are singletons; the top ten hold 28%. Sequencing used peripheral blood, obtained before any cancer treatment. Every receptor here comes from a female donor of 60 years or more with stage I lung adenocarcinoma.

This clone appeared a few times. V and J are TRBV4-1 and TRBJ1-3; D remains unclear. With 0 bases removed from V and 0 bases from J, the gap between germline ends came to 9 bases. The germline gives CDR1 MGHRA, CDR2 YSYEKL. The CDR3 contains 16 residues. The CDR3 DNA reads TGCGCCAGCAGCCAAGATGGGAAGAGCTCTGGAAACACCATATATTTT. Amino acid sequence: CASSQDGKSSGNTIYF.

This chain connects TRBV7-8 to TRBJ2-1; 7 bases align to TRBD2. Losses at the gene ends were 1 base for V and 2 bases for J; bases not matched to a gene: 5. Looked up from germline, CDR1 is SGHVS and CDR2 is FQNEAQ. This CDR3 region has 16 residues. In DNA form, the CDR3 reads TGTGCCAGCAGCTTAGAGGCTAGCGGTACCTACAATGAGCAGTTCTTC. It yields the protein CASSLEASGTYNEQFF. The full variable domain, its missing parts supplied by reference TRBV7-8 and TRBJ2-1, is GAGVSQSPRYKVAKRGQDVALRCDPISGHVSLFWYQQALGQGPEFLTYFQNEAQLDKSGLPSDRFFAERPEGSVSTLKIQRTQQEDSAVYLCASSLEASGTYNEQFFGPGTRLTVL.

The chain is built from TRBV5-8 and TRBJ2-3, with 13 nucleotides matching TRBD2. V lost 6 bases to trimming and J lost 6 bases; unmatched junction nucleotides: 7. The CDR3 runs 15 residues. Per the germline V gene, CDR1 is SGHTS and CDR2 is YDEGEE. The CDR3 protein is CASTTSGGAWDTQYF. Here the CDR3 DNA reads TGTGCCAGCACTACTAGCGGGGGGGCCTGGGATACGCAGTATTTT.

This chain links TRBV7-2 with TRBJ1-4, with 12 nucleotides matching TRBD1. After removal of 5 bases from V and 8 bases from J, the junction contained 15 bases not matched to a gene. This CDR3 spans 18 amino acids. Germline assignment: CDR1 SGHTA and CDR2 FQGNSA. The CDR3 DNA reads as TGTGCCAGCAGCCGGGCCGGGACAGGGGGCGGTTTTCGAGAAAAACTGTTTTTT. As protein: CASSRAGTGGGFREKLFF.

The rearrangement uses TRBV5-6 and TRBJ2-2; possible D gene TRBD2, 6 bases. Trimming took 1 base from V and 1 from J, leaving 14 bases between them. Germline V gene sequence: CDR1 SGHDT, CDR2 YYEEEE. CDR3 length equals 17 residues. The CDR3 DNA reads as TGTGCCAGCAGCTTGAACTACGGGACTGTGAACACCGGGGAGCTGTTTTTT. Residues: CASSLNYGTVNTGELFF. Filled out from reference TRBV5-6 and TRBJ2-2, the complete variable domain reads DAGVTQSPTHLIKTRGQQVTLRCSPKSGHDTVSWYQQALGQGPQFIFQYYEEEERQRGNFPDRFSGHQFPNYSSELNVNALLLGDSALYLCASSLNYGTVNTGELFFGEGSRLTVL.

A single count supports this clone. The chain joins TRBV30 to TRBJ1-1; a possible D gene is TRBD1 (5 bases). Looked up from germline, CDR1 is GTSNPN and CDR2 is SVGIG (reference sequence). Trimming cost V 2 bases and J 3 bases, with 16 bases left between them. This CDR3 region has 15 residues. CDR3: CAWSPQAGRDTEAFF. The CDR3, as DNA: TGTGCCTGGAGTCCGCAGGCAGGGAGAGACACTGAAGCTTTCTTT.

DNA for the CDR3: TGTGCCAGCTCAGAACCGGGCCGGGGGAGTAATGAGCAGTTCTTC. Its translation: CASSEPGRGSNEQFF. The chain combines TRBV18 with TRBJ2-1, with D tentatively TRBD2 (6 bases). The CDR3 covers 15 residues. Trimming cost V 5 bases and J 7 bases, with 18 bases left between them. Germline CDR1 is KGHSH and CDR2 is LQKENI.

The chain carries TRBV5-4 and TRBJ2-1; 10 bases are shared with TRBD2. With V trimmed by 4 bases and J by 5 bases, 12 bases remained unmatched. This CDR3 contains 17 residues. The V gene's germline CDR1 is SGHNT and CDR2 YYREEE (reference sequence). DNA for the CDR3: TGTGCCAGCAGCGCTAGCGGGGGCGTGCTCAGAAACAATGAGCAGTTCTTC. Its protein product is CASSASGGVLRNNEQFF.

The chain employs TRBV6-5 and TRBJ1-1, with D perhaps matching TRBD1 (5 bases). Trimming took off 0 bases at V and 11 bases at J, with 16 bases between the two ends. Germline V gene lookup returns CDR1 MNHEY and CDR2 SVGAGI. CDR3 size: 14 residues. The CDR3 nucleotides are TGTGCCAGCAGTTACTCCCCTTCAGGGAGGTACGCTTTCTTT. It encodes CASSYSPSGRYAFF.

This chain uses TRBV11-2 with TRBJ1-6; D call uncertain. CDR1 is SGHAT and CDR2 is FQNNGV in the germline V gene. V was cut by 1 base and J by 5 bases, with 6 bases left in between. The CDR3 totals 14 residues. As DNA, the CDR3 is TGTGCCAGCAGCTTAGGTGGAAATAATTCACCCCTCCACTTT. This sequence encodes CASSLGGNNSPLHF.

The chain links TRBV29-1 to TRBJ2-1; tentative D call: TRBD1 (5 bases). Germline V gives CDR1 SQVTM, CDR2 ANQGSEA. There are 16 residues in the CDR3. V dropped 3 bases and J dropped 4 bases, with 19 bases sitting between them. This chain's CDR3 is CSVERYGAGVYNEQFF. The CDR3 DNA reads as TGCAGCGTTGAGAGGTATGGGGCAGGAGTTTACAATGAGCAGTTCTTC.

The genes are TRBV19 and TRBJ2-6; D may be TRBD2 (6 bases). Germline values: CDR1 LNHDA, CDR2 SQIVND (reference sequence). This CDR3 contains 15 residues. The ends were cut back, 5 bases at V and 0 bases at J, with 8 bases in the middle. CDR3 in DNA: TGTGCCAGTAGTCCCGGGGGCTCTGGGGCCAACGTCCTGACTTTC. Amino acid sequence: CASSPGGSGANVLTF. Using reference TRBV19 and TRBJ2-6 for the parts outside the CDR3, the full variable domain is DGGITQSPKYLFRKEGQNVTLSCEQNLNHDAMYWYRQDPGQGLRLIYYSQIVNDFQKGDIAEGYSVSREKKESFPLTVTSAQKNPTAFYLCASSPGGSGANVLTFGAGSRLTVL.

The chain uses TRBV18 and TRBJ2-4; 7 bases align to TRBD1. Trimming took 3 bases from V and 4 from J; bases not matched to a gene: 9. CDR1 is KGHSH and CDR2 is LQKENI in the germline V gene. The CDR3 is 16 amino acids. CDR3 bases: TGTGCCAGCTCACCCCTTTCAAACAGGGGTAAAAACATTCAGTACTTC. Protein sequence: CASSPLSNRGKNIQYF. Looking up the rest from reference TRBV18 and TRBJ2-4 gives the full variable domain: NAGVMQNPRHLVRRRGQEARLRCSPMKGHSHVYWYRQLPEEGLKFMVYLQKENIIDESGMPKERFSAEFPKEGPSILRIQQVVRGDSAAYFCASSPLSNRGKNIQYFGAGTRLSVL.

Written as DNA, the CDR3 is TGCGCCAGCAGCCCGGGGACAGCCGGGGCCAACGTCCTGACTTTC. It yields the protein CASSPGTAGANVLTF. This sequence joins TRBV5-1 and TRBJ2-6; 7 positions match TRBD1. The V gene's germline CDR1 is SGHRS and CDR2 YFSETQ. V dropped 4 bases and J dropped 4; count of bases not matched to a gene: 5. CDR3 length: 15 amino acids. The entire variable domain, with the rest obtained from reference TRBV5-1 and TRBJ2-6, is as follows: KAGVTQTPRYLIKTRGQQVTLSCSPISGHRSVSWYQQTPGQGLQFLFEYFSETQRNKGNFPGRFSGRQFSNSRSEMNVSTLELGDSALYLCASSPGTAGANVLTFGAGSRLTVL.

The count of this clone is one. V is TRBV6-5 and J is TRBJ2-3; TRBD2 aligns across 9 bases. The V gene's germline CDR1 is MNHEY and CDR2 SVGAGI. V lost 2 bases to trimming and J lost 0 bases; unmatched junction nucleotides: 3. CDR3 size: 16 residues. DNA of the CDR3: TGTGCCAGCAGTTACGCGGGGGGGGCTAGCACAGATACGCAGTATTTT. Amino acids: CASSYAGGASTDTQYF.

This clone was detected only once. The CDR3 region has the DNA TGTGCCAGCAGGCAGGGTTTGTCTGGGGCCAACGTCCTGACTTTC. Translation: CASRQGLSGANVLTF. The V and J genes are TRBV7-9 and TRBJ2-6; possibly TRBD1 for D (5 bases). V was trimmed by 6 bases and J by 1 base, leaving 10 bases between them. Germline values: CDR1 SEHNR, CDR2 FQNEAQ (reference sequence). CDR3 length: 15 amino acids.

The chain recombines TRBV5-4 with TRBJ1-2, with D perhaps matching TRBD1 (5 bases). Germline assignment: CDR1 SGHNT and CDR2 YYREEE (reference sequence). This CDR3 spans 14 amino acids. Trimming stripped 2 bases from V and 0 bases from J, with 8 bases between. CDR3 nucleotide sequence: TGTGCCAGCAGCTTTGACAGCGCTAACTATGGCTACACCTTC. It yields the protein CASSFDSANYGYTF.

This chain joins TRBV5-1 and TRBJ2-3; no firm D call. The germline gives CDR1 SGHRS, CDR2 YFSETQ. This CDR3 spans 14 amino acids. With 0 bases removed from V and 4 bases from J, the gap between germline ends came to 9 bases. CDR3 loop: CASSLGMGPDTQYF. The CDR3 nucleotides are TGCGCCAGCAGCTTGGGGATGGGCCCAGATACGCAGTATTTT.

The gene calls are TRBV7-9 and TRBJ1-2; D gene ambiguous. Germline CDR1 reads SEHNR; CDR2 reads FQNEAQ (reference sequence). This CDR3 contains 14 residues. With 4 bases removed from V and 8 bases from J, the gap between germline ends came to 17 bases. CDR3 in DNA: TGTGCCAGCAGCTCGACGTACCAGTTGCCGGGCTACACCTTC. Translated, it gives CASSSTYQLPGYTF. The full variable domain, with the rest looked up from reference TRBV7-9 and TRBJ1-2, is DTGVSQNPRHKITKRGQNVTFRCDPISEHNRLYWYRQTLGQGPEFLTYFQNEAQLEKSRLLSDRFSAERPKGSFSTLEIQRTEQGDSAMYLCASSSTYQLPGYTFGSGTRLTVV.

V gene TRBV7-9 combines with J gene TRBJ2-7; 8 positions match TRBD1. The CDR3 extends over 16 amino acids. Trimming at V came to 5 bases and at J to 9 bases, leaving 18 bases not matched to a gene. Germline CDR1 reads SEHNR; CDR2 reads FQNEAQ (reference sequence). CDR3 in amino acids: CASSPPAPGQVKTQYF. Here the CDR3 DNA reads TGTGCCAGCAGCCCCCCGGCCCCGGGACAGGTGAAGACGCAGTACTTC.

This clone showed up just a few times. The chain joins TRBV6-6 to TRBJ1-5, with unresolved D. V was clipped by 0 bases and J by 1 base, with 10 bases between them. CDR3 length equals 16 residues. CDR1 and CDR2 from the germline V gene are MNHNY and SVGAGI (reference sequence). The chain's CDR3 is CASSYSMAASNQPQHF. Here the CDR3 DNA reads TGTGCCAGCAGTTACTCGATGGCGGCCAGCAATCAGCCCCAGCATTTT.

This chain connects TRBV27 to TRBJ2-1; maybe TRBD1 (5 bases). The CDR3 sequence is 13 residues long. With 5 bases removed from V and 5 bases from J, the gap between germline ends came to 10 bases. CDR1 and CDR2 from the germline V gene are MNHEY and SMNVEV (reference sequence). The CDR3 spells CASSPQTDNEQFF. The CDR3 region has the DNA TGTGCCAGCAGTCCCCAGACAGACAATGAGCAGTTCTTC.

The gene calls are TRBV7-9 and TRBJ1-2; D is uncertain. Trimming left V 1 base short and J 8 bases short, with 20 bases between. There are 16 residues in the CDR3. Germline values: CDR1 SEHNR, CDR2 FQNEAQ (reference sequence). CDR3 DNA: TGTGCCAGCAGCTTAGAAGTTGTCTCCAGGTCCGGCGGCTACACCTTC. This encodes CASSLEVVSRSGGYTF.

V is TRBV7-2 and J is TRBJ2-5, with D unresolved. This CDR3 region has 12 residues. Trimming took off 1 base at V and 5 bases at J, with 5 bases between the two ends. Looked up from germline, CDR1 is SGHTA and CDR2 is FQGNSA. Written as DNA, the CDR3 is TGTGCCAGCAGCTTAGACGGGGAGACCCAGTACTTC. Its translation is CASSLDGETQYF.

The CDR3 region is CASSLLLTGKYTGELFF. The CDR3 bases are TGTGCCAGCAGTTTACTTTTGACAGGGAAATACACCGGGGAGCTGTTTTTT. J is TRBJ2-2 and V is TRBV27; TRBD1 agrees at 7 bases. Looked up from germline, CDR1 is MNHEY and CDR2 is SMNVEV (reference sequence). This CDR3 spans 17 amino acids. V was clipped by 2 bases and J by 3 bases; unmatched bases: 9.

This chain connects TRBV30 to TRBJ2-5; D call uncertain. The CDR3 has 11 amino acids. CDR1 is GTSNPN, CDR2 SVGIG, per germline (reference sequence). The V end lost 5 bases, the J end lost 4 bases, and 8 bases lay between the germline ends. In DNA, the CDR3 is TGTGCCTGGGGATCTCTAGAGACCCAGTACTTC. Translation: CAWGSLETQYF.

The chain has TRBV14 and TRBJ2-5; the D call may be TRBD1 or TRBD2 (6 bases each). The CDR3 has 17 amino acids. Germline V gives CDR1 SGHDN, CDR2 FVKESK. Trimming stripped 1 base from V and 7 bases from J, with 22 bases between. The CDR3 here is CASSQVLALGTSGTQYF. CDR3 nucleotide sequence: TGTGCCAGCAGCCAAGTCCTAGCGCTAGGGACATCGGGGACCCAGTACTTC.

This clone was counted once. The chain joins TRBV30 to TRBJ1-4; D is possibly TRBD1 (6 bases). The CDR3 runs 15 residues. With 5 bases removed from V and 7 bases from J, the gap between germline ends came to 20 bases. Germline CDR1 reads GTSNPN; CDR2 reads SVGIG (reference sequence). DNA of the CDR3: TGTGCCTGGGCGAACGAAGGGGGGCCGGGTGAAAAACTGTTTTTT. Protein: CAWANEGGPGEKLFF.

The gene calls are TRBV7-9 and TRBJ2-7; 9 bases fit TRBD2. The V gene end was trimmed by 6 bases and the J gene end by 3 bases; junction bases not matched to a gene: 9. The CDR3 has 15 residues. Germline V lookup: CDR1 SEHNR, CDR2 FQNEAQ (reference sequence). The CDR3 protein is CASRGASSGNYEQYF. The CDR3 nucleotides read TGTGCCAGCAGGGGTGCGTCTAGCGGGAACTACGAGCAGTACTTC.

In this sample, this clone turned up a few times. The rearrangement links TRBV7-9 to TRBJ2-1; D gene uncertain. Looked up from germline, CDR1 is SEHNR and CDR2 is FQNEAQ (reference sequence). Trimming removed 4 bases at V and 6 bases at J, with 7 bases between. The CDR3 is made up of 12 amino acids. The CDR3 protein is CASSSGINEQFF. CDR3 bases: TGTGCCAGCAGCTCCGGTATCAATGAGCAGTTCTTC.

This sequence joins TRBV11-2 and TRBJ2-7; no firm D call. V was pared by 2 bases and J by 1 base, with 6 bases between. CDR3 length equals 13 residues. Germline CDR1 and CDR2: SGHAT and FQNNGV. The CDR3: CASSLLPSYEQYF. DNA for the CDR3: TGTGCCAGCAGCTTACTACCTTCCTACGAGCAGTACTTC.

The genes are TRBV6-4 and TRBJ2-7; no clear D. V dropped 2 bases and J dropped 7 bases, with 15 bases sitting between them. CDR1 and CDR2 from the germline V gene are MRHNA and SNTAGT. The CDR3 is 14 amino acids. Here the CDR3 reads CASSDTRIKREQYF. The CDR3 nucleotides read TGTGCCAGCAGTGACACCCGGATAAAGAGGGAGCAGTACTTC.